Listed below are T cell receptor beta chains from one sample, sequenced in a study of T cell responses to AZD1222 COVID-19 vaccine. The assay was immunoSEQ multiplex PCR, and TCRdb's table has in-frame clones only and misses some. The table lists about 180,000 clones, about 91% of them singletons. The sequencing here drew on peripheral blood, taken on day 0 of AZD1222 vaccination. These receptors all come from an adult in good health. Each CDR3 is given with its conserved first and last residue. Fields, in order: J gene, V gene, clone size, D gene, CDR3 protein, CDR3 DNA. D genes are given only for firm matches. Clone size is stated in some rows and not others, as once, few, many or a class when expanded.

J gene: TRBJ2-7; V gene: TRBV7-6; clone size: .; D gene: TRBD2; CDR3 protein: CASSLLAGSYEQYF; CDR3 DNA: TGTGCCAGCAGTCTACTAGCGGGGAGCTACGAGCAGTACTTC
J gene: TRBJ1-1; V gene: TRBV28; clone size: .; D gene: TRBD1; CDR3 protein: CASSPRTGVNTEAFF; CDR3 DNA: TGTGCCAGCAGTCCCCGGACAGGGGTGAACACTGAAGCTTTCTTT
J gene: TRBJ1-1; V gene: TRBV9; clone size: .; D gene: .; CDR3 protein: CASSVDWSPLNTEAFF; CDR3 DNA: TGTGCCAGCAGCGTAGATTGGAGCCCCCTGAACACTGAAGCTTTCTTT
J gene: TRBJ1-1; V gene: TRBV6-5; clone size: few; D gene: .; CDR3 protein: CASSYLIKNTEAFF; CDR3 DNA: TGTGCCAGCAGTTATCTGATAAAGAACACTGAAGCTTTCTTT
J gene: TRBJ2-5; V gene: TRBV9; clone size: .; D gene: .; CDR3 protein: CASSEGQETQYF; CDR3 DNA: TGTGCCAGCAGCGAGGGGCAAGAGACCCAGTACTTC
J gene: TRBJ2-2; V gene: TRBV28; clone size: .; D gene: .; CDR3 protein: CASSLGPNTGELFF; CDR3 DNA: TGTGCCAGCAGTTTAGGACCGAACACCGGGGAGCTGTTTTTT
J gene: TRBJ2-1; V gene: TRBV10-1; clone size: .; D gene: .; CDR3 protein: CASSLPGDTEQFF; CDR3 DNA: TGCGCCAGCAGTTTACCGGGGGATACAGAGCAGTTCTTC
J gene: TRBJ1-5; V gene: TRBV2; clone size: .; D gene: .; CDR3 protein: CASSYSGPVQPQHF; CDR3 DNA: TGTGCCAGCAGTTACAGTGGTCCAGTGCAGCCCCAGCATTTT
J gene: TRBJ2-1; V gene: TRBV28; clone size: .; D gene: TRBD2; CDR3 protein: CATQRDGNEQFF; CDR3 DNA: TGTGCCACTCAGCGGGATGGAAATGAGCAGTTCTTC
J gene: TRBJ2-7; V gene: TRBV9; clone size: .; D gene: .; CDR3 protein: CASSVGGRPGPRASYEQYF; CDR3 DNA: TGTGCCAGCAGCGTAGGGGGACGGCCTGGCCCACGGGCATCCTACGAGCAGTACTTC
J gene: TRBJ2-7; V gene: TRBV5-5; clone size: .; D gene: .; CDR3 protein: CASSWGGVNEQYF; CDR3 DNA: TGTGCCAGCAGCTGGGGGGGCGTCAACGAGCAGTACTTC
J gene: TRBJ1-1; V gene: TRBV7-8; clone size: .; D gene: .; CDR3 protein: CASSRGVNTEAFF; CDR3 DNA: TGTGCCAGCAGCCGAGGGGTGAACACTGAAGCTTTCTTT
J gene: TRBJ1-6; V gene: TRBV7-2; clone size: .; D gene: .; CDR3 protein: CASSLGQFNSPLHF; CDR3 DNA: TGTGCCAGCAGCTTAGGGCAGTTTAATTCACCCCTCCACTTT
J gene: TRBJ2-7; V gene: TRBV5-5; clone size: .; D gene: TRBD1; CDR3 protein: CASSSAPGQGPTYEQYF; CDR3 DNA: TGTGCCAGCAGCTCAGCCCCGGGACAGGGTCCCACCTACGAGCAGTACTTC
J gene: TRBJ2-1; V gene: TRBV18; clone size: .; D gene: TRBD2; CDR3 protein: CASSPERERSYNEQFF; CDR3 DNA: TGTGCCAGCTCACCAGAGCGGGAAAGATCCTACAATGAGCAGTTCTTC
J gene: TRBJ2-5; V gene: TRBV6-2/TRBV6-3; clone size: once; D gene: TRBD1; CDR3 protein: CASSYGQDRQETQYF; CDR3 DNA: TGTGCCAGCAGTTACGGACAGGATAGACAAGAGACCCAGTACTTC
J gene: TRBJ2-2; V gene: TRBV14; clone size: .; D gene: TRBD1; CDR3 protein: CASSTRQGSGELFF; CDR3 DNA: TGTGCCAGCAGCACTCGACAGGGATCCGGGGAGCTGTTTTTT
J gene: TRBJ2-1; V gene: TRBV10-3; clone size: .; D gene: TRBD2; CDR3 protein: CAISGLAGGGVNEQFF; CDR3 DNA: TGTGCCATCAGTGGACTCGCGGGGGGTGGGGTGAATGAGCAGTTCTTC
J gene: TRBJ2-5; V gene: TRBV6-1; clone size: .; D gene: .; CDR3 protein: CASSEERGRWLETQYF; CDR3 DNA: TGTGCCAGCAGTGAAGAACGGGGGCGGTGGTTAGAGACCCAGTACTTC
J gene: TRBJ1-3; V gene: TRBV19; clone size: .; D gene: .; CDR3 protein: CASSSIGGNTIYF; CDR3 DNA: TGTGCCAGTAGTAGCATCGGTGGAAACACCATATATTTT
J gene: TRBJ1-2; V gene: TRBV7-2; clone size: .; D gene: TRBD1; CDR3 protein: CASSPSPGGNYGYTF; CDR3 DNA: TGTGCCAGCAGCCCCAGTCCAGGGGGGAACTATGGCTACACCTTC
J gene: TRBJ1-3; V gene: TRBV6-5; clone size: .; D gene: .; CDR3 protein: CASSPWDLSGNTIYF; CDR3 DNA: TGTGCCAGCAGCCCCTGGGACTTATCGGGAAACACCATATATTTT
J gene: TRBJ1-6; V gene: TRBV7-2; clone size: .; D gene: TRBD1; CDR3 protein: CASSLPGGSPLHF; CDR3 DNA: TGTGCCAGCAGCTTGCCAGGGGGTTCACCCCTCCACTTT
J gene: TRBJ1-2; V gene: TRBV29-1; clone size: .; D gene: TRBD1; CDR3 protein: CSAGQGLYGYTF; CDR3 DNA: TGCAGCGCTGGACAGGGGCTCTATGGCTACACCTTC
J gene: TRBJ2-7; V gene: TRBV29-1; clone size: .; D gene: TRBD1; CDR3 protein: CSVGADRVTEQYF; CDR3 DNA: TGCAGCGTTGGTGCGGACAGGGTGACCGAGCAGTACTTC
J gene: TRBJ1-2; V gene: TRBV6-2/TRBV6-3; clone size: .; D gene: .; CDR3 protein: CASSYPGTTNGYTF; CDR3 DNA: TGTGCCAGCAGTTACCCTGGGACCACGAATGGCTACACCTTC
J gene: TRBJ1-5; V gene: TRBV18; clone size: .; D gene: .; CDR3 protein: CASSPMGRGQPQHF; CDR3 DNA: TGTGCCAGCTCACCGATGGGGCGGGGTCAGCCCCAGCATTTT
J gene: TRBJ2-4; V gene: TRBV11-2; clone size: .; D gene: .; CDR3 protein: CASSSVGKNIQYF; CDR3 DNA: TGTGCCAGCAGCTCCGTTGGGAAAAACATTCAGTACTTC
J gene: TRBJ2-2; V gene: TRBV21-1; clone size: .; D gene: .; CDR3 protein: CASIAPLDTGELFF; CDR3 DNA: TGTGCCAGTATCGCCCCCCTGGACACCGGGGAGCTGTTTTTT
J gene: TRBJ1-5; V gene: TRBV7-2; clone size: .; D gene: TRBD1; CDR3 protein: CASSPTGDGVQPQHF; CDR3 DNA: TGTGCCAGCAGCCCTACAGGGGATGGGGTTCAGCCCCAGCATTTT
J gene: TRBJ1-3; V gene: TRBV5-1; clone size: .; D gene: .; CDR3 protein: CASSPSTGSSGNTIYF; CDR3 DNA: TGCGCCAGCAGCCCTTCGACGGGCAGCTCTGGAAACACCATATATTTT
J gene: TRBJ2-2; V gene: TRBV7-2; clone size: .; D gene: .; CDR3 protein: CASSYLQYTGELFF; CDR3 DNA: TGTGCCAGCAGCTATCTCCAATACACCGGGGAGCTGTTTTTT
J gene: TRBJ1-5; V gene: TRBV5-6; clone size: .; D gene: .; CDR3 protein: CASSLYPGINQPQHF; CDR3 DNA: TGTGCCAGCAGCTTGTATCCCGGGATCAATCAGCCCCAGCATTTT
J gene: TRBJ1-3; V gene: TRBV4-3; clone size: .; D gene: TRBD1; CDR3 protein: CASSPGTGDGNTIYF; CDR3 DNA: TGCGCCAGCAGTCCAGGGACAGGGGATGGAAACACCATATATTTT
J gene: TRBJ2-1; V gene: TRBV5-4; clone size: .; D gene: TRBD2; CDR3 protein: CASSSEILAGLYNEQFF; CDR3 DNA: TGTGCCAGCAGCTCAGAGATACTAGCGGGGCTTTACAATGAGCAGTTCTTC
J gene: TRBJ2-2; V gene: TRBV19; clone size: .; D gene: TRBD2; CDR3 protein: CASSIVGASGVNTGELFF; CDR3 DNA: TGTGCCAGTAGTATAGTCGGGGCTAGCGGGGTGAACACCGGGGAGCTGTTTTTT
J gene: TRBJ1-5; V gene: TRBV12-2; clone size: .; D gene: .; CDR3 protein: CASRFPGGSNQPQHF; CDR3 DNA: TGTGCAAGTCGCTTCCCGGGTGGCAGCAATCAGCCCCAGCATTTT
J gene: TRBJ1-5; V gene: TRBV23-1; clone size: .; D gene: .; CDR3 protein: CARDSSNNQPQHF; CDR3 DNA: TGCGCCCGCGACAGTTCTAACAATCAGCCCCAGCATTTT
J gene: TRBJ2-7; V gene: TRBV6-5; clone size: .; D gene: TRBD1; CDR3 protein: CASSLGQGMYEQYF; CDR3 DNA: TGTGCCAGCAGCCTCGGACAGGGAATGTACGAGCAGTACTTC
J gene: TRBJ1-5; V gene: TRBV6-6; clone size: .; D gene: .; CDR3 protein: CASSRVRGDSNQPQHF; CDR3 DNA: TGTGCCAGCAGCCGCGTTCGGGGGGATAGCAATCAGCCCCAGCATTTT
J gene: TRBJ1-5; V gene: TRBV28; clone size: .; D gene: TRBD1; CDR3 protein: CASITGTGVSQPQHF; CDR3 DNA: TGTGCCAGCATCACCGGGACAGGGGTTAGTCAGCCCCAGCATTTT
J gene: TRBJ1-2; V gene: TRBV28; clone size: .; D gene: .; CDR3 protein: CASSLNDRGARWGYGYTF; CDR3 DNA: TGTGCCAGCAGTTTAAATGATCGGGGGGCAAGATGGGGCTATGGCTACACCTTC
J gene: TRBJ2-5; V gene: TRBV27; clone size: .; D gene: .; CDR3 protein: CASSPYYGETQYF; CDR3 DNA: TGTGCCAGCAGTCCCTATTATGGAGAGACCCAGTACTTC
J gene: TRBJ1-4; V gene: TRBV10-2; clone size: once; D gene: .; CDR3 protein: CASNRGREEKLFF; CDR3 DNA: TGCGCCAGCAATCGGGGTCGGGAGGAAAAACTGTTTTTT
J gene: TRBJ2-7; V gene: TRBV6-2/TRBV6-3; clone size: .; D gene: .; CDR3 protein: CASSYPPGPPPYEQYF; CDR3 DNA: TGTGCCAGCAGTTACCCGCCGGGACCTCCACCCTACGAGCAGTACTTC
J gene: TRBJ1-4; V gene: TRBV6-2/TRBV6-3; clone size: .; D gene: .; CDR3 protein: CASSYSMGGDEKLFF; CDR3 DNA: TGTGCCAGCAGTTACTCGATGGGGGGCGATGAAAAACTGTTTTTT
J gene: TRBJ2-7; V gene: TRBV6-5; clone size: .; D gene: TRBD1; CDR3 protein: CASRLGQGSSYEQYF; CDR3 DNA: TGTGCCAGCAGACTCGGACAGGGTAGCTCCTACGAGCAGTACTTC
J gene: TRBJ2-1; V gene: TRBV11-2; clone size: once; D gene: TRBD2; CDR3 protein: CASSPPWGLAGGKYNEQFF; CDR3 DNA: TGTGCCAGCAGCCCACCGTGGGGTTTAGCGGGGGGGAAGTACAATGAGCAGTTCTTC
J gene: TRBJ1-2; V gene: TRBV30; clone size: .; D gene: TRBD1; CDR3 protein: CAWSARDRVHYGYTF; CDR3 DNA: TGTGCCTGGAGTGCCCGGGACAGGGTTCACTATGGCTACACCTTC
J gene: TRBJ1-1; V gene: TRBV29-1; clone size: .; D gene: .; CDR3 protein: CSVGHGNTEAFF; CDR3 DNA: TGCAGCGTTGGTCACGGGAACACTGAAGCTTTCTTT
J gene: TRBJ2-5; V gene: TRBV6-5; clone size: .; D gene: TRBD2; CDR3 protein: CASSRSGGETQYF; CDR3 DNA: TGTGCCAGCAGTCGAAGCGGGGGAGAGACCCAGTACTTC
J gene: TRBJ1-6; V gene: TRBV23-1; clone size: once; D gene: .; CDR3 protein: CASSQSAQGFTLHF; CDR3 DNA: TGCGCCAGCAGTCAATCAGCCCAGGGGTTCACCCTCCACTTT
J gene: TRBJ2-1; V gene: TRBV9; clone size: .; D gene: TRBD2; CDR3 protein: CASSPLGLAGGNEQFF; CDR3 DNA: TGTGCCAGCAGCCCCCTGGGGCTAGCGGGAGGCAATGAGCAGTTCTTC
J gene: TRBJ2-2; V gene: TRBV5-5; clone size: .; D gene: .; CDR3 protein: CASSLGGTGELFF; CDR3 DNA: TGTGCCAGCAGCTTAGGGGGCACCGGGGAGCTGTTTTTT
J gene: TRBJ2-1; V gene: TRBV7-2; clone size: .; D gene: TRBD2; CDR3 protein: CASSLSRVRLAAHNEQFF; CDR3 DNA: TGTGCCAGCAGCTTATCGAGGGTGCGACTAGCGGCCCACAATGAGCAGTTCTTC
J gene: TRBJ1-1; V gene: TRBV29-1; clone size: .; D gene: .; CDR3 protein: CSVRRLNTEAFF; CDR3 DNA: TGCAGCGTCCGGCGGCTGAACACTGAAGCTTTCTTT
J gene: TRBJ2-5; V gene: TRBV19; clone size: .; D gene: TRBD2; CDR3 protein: CASSFIAGEETQYF; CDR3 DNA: TGTGCCAGTAGTTTTATAGCGGGAGAGGAGACCCAGTACTTC
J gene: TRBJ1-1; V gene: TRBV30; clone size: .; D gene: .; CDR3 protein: CAWSPGNTEAFF; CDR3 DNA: TGTGCCTGGAGCCCCGGGAACACTGAAGCTTTCTTT
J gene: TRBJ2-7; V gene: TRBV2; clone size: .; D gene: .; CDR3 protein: CASMERQHRTYEQYF; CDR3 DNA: TGTGCCAGCATGGAGAGGCAGCATAGGACCTACGAGCAGTACTTC
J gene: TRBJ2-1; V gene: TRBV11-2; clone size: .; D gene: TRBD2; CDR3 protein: CASSPTLGGEGQFF; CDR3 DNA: TGTGCCAGCAGCCCTACTTTAGGCGGGGAGGGGCAGTTCTTC